Below, 3 T cell receptor beta chains from the same sample are listed, as sequenced in a study of cytomegalovirus exposure and HLA in healthy donors. PCR involved 60 Vbeta and 13 Jbeta primers. Libraries were prepared by immunoSEQ multiplex PCR; TCRdb keeps only in-frame clonotypes and omits some of them. The table has some 120,000 clones, roughly 82% seen once. The specimen sequenced was PBMCs. The receptor set was obtained from a middle-aged woman in good health and CMV-seropositive.

The chain joins TRBV11-2 to TRBJ2-5; 8 bases are shared with TRBD2. Germline V CDR1 and CDR2: SGHAT, FQNNGV. The CDR3 contains 14 residues. The V gene end was trimmed by 4 bases and the J gene end by 4 bases; junction bases not matched to a gene: 5. This CDR3 reads CASSSLAGTETQYF. The CDR3 region has the DNA TGTGCCAGCAGCTCATTAGCGGGAACAGAGACCCAGTACTTC.

The V gene is TRBV7-3, the J gene TRBJ2-7, with 7 bases fitting TRBD2. CDR1 and CDR2 from the germline V gene are SGHTA and FQGTGA. This CDR3 has 14 residues. Trimming removed 5 bases from V and 2 bases from J; junction bases left unmatched: 6. The chain's CDR3 is CASSPAGPAYEQYF. CDR3 bases: TGTGCCAGCAGCCCAGCGGGACCTGCCTACGAGCAGTACTTC. The full variable domain, with the rest looked up from reference TRBV7-3 and TRBJ2-7, is GAGVSQTPSNKVTEKGKYVELRCDPISGHTALYWYRQSLGQGPEFLIYFQGTGAADDSGLPNDRFFAVRPEGSVSTLKIQRTERGDSAVYLCASSPAGPAYEQYFGPGTRLTVT.

The chain has TRBV5-1 and TRBJ2-7; D is ambiguous. The V gene's germline CDR1 is SGHRS and CDR2 YFSETQ. Trimming left V 3 bases short and J 1 base short, with 11 bases between. The CDR3 covers 14 residues. In DNA form, the CDR3 reads TGCGCCAGCAGCTCCGACTTCAATTCCTACGAGCAGTACTTC. It is translated as CASSSDFNSYEQYF.